The 24 T cell receptor beta chains given below trace back to one sample, sequenced in a study of cytomegalovirus exposure and HLA in healthy donors. Both 60 Vbeta primers and 13 Jbeta primers went into the PCR. Generated by immunoSEQ multiplex PCR, the TCRdb table keeps only in-frame clones and is missing some. Of 70,000 to 90,000 clones listed, approximately 82% are singletons. Sample: PBMCs. The receptor source for this set is a man between 70 and 80 years old in good health and CMV-seropositive.

This clone occurred a few times. This chain connects TRBV7-2 to TRBJ1-2, with a weak D call TRBD1 (5 bases). CDR3 length: 15 residues. The V gene's germline CDR1 is SGHTA and CDR2 FQGNSA. The V and J ends lost 0 bases and 6 bases respectively, with 14 bases between them. The CDR3 DNA reads TGTGCCAGCAGCTTAGCGACAGAGTATGTTAATGGCTACACCTTC. Its protein product is CASSLATEYVNGYTF.

The chain uses TRBV6-5 and TRBJ2-7; D gene ambiguous. The CDR3 runs to 16 residues. V lost 0 bases, J lost 0 bases, and 12 bases lay in between. In germline, CDR1 is MNHEY, CDR2 SVGAGI. CDR3: CASSYSSDVGSYEQYF. The CDR3 DNA reads TGTGCCAGCAGTTACTCGAGCGACGTCGGCTCCTACGAGCAGTACTTC.

The chain carries TRBV5-5 and TRBJ2-7; D is possibly TRBD1 (6 bases). The CDR3 is 14 residues long. Germline CDR1 SGHKS, CDR2 YYEKEE (reference sequence). The V end was cut by 3 bases, the J end by 5 bases, with 15 bases between. In nucleotides, the CDR3 is TGTGCCAGCAGCTCCTTCCAGGGGAAACACGAGCAGTACTTC. Amino acids: CASSSFQGKHEQYF.

The chain couples TRBV9 to TRBJ2-3; TRBD1 matches 8 bases. The germline gives CDR1 SGDLS, CDR2 YYNGEE. This CDR3 region has 13 residues. J was trimmed by 4 bases and V by 8 bases; bases with no gene match: 6. The CDR3 protein is CASTGGAADTQYF. The CDR3 nucleotides are TGTGCCAGTACAGGGGGAGCGGCAGATACGCAGTATTTT. The variable domain in full, completed from reference TRBV9 and TRBJ2-3, reads DSGVTQTPKHLITATGQRVTLRCSPRSGDLSVYWYQQSLDQGLQFLIQYYNGEERAKGNILERFSAQQFPDLHSELNLSSLELGDSALYFCASTGGAADTQYFGPGTRLTVL.

The chain links TRBV28 to TRBJ1-2, with 7 bases identical to TRBD1. V was clipped by 2 bases and J by 7 bases; unmatched bases: 4. The V gene's germline CDR1 is MDHEN and CDR2 SYDVKM. CDR3 length: 13 amino acids. The CDR3 DNA sequence: TGTGCCAGCAGTTTAGAAGGGGGCAGTGGCTACACCTTC. It yields the protein CASSLEGGSGYTF.

The rearrangement joins TRBV4-1 to TRBJ1-4; the D is unclear. Germline lookup yields CDR1 MGHRA and CDR2 YSYEKL. The CDR3 runs 16 residues. Between the trimmed V and J ends, which lost 6 bases and 0 bases, there was a span of 14 bases. In DNA, the CDR3 is TGCGCCAGCAGACCAGTAGACGGGACAACTAATGAAAAACTGTTTTTT. Amino acids: CASRPVDGTTNEKLFF.

This chain uses TRBV7-9 with TRBJ1-5; D not certain. Germline V gene data show CDR1 as SEHNR and CDR2 as FQNEAQ (reference sequence). The V end lost 3 bases, the J end lost 3 bases, and 6 bases lay between the germline ends. This CDR3 has 13 amino acids. The CDR3 loop reads CASSFSNNQPQHF. The DNA of the CDR3 is TGTGCCAGCAGCTTTAGTAACAATCAGCCCCAGCATTTT.

The gene calls are TRBV5-1 and TRBJ1-4; 10 positions match TRBD1. The V and J ends lost 4 bases and 8 bases, in that order; junction bases with no gene match: 8. This CDR3 has 15 residues. Germline values: CDR1 SGHRS, CDR2 YFSETQ. The CDR3 sequence: CASSTSGTGEEKLFF. In DNA, the CDR3 is TGCGCCAGCAGCACCTCCGGGACAGGGGAGGAAAAACTGTTTTTT.

The CDR3 region has the DNA TGCAGCGTATCCCTCGGGGGGACAGGTAACACTGAAGCTTTCTTT. It codes for CSVSLGGTGNTEAFF. The genes are TRBV29-1 and TRBJ1-1, with 8 bases matching TRBD1. Losses at the gene ends were 6 bases for V and 2 bases for J; bases not matched to a gene: 11. The germline V gene encodes CDR1 SQVTM and CDR2 ANQGSEA. The CDR3 consists of 15 residues.

This chain uses TRBV2 with TRBJ2-1; no reliable D call. The CDR3 runs to 15 residues. The germline gives CDR1 SNHLY, CDR2 FYNNEI. The V end was cut by 6 bases, the J end by 8 bases, with 20 bases between. CDR3 region: CASSPSPALRHEQFF. CDR3 DNA sequence: TGTGCCAGCAGCCCTTCCCCGGCCCTGAGGCATGAGCAGTTCTTC.

The V and J genes are TRBV2 and TRBJ2-2, with a possible D match to TRBD2 (6 bases). This CDR3 region has 15 residues. Germline CDR1 reads SNHLY; CDR2 reads FYNNEI. V was clipped by 2 bases and J by 4 bases, with 11 bases between them. In DNA, the CDR3 is TGTGCCAGCAGTGAAATCGGGGGTACCACCGGGGAGCTGTTTTTT. As protein: CASSEIGGTTGELFF.

This rearrangement joins TRBV5-1 to TRBJ2-3; D not certain. CDR1 and CDR2 (germline): SGHRS, YFSETQ. Trimming pared 0 bases from V and 2 bases from J, leaving 10 bases between. The CDR3 totals 15 residues. The chain's CDR3 is CASSLGKPDTDTQYF. The CDR3 DNA reads TGCGCCAGCAGCTTGGGAAAGCCCGACACAGATACGCAGTATTTT.

This clone has a handful of counts. The V and J genes are TRBV10-1 and TRBJ1-2; D gene uncertain. V was trimmed by 5 bases and J by 0 bases, leaving 7 bases between them. Per the germline V gene, CDR1 is WNHNN and CDR2 is SYGVQD (reference sequence). The CDR3 has 13 residues. The CDR3 sequence is CASSSQANYGYTF. In DNA form, the CDR3 reads TGCGCCAGCAGTTCCCAGGCTAACTATGGCTACACCTTC.

The chain has TRBV5-1 and TRBJ2-7, with TRBD1 identical over 8 bases. Trimming at V came to 4 bases and at J to 6 bases, leaving 6 bases not matched to a gene. Germline V gene lookup returns CDR1 SGHRS and CDR2 YFSETQ. This CDR3 region has 13 residues. This CDR3 is CASSQRTGGEQYF. The CDR3 nucleotides read TGCGCCAGCAGCCAAAGAACAGGGGGCGAGCAGTACTTC.

This clone was detected a few times. This rearrangement joins TRBV7-9 to TRBJ2-1; the match to TRBD2 covers 9 bases. The germline CDR1 and CDR2 sequences are SEHNR and FQNEAQ (reference sequence). The junction had 6 bases not matched to a gene; V was cut back by 1 base and J by 2 bases. The CDR3 is 17 residues long. This CDR3 is CASSLGFLAGPYNEQFF. CDR3 DNA: TGTGCCAGCAGCTTAGGGTTTCTAGCGGGACCCTACAATGAGCAGTTCTTC.

V and J are TRBV19 and TRBJ2-1, with D hard to call. Germline CDR1 is LNHDA and CDR2 is SQIVND (reference sequence). V was trimmed by 5 bases and J by 6 bases, leaving 8 bases between them. The CDR3 runs to 12 residues. For the CDR3, the DNA is TGTGCCAGTAGTTCGACATTCAATGAGCAGTTCTTC. It specifies CASSSTFNEQFF.

The chain recombines TRBV10-3 with TRBJ2-7; 12 bases match TRBD1. Unmatched junction bases numbered 2, after V lost 8 bases and J lost 6 bases. The CDR3 loop spans 12 amino acids. The germline gives CDR1 ENHRY, CDR2 SYGVKD. The CDR3 DNA is TGTGCCATCGGGACAGGGGGCGGCGAGCAGTACTTC. Amino acid sequence: CAIGTGGGEQYF.

This clone was found once. V usage is TRBV5-6 and J usage is TRBJ1-1, with D perhaps TRBD1 (5 bases). The CDR3 covers 12 residues. V was pared by 0 bases and J by 14 bases, with 14 bases between. Germline V gene lookup returns CDR1 SGHDT and CDR2 YYEEEE. The CDR3 DNA is TGTGCCAGCAGCTTGGTTGGGACTAGAGCCTTCTTT. Protein: CASSLVGTRAFF.

This clone was detected only a few times. The rearrangement uses TRBV7-2 and TRBJ1-2; 7 bases are shared with TRBD1. The CDR3 length is 16 residues. V lost 4 bases, J lost 8 bases, and 16 bases stayed unmatched. CDR1 is SGHTA and CDR2 is FQGNSA in the germline V gene. In nucleotides, the CDR3 is TGTGCCAGCAGCTCCAGGGAGGCACAGGGGTCGTTCGGCTACACCTTC. Translated, it gives CASSSREAQGSFGYTF.

The chain employs TRBV5-1 and TRBJ2-3; 14 bases agree with TRBD2. The germline V gene encodes CDR1 SGHRS and CDR2 YFSETQ. This CDR3 comprises 16 residues. V gave up 4 bases and J gave up 5 bases; unmatched junction bases: 6. The CDR3 region has the DNA TGCGCCAGCAGCCCCCGACTAGCGGGAGGGTTAGATACGCAGTATTTT. The encoded protein is CASSPRLAGGLDTQYF.

CDR3 DNA: TGTGCCAGCAGCTTAGAATTTACTAGCACAGATACGCAGTATTTT. Residues: CASSLEFTSTDTQYF. The chain carries TRBV7-9 and TRBJ2-3; D gene ambiguous. Trimming removed 1 base from V and 0 bases from J, with 8 bases in between. CDR3 size: 15 residues. Per germline, CDR1 SEHNR and CDR2 FQNEAQ (reference sequence).

The chain links TRBV5-1 to TRBJ2-3; 8 bases agree with TRBD1. Germline values: CDR1 SGHRS, CDR2 YFSETQ. This CDR3 contains 16 residues. Trimming cost V 0 bases and J 5 bases; bases outside gene matches: 8. The CDR3 here is CASSLVGTGVGDTQYF. In DNA, the CDR3 is TGCGCCAGCAGCTTGGTGGGGACAGGTGTCGGAGATACGCAGTATTTT.

J is TRBJ1-5 and V is TRBV6-1; 7 bases are shared with TRBD1. V shed 4 bases, J shed 1 base, and the junction held 16 bases outside the gene matches. Germline V gene lookup returns CDR1 MNHNS and CDR2 SASEGT. This CDR3 has 19 residues. CDR3 nucleotide sequence: TGTGCCAGCAGTGCACTTAAGCTCACAGGGGAGGACAGCAATCAGCCCCAGCATTTT. Amino acid sequence: CASSALKLTGEDSNQPQHF.

This chain links TRBV11-2 with TRBJ2-5; D gene unclear. CDR3 length: 12 amino acids. CDR1 is SGHAT and CDR2 is FQNNGV in the germline V gene. V was pared by 5 bases and J by 0 bases, with 4 bases between. CDR3 nucleotides: TGTGCCAGCAGCCGGGACCAAGAGACCCAGTACTTC. Protein product: CASSRDQETQYF.